Sequencing of this T cell receptor (beta chain) was carried out in a study of metastatic and nonmetastatic thyroid tumors. Broader study findings: Relative to benign nodules, malignant thyroid tumors were reportedly characterized by significantly elevated TCR beta diversity in blood and tumor.

No treatment had been given to any patient before thyroid surgery. With regard to this clone: Its antigen is not identified.

As originally analysed: For papillary thyroid cancer, a distant-metastasis classifier was constructed from CDR3 differences observed across clinicopathological groups. MiXCR was used by TCRdb to re-call the PCR reads. These V and J calls rely on TCRdb rather than the paper's analysis. The profile shows several thousand clones, around 32% of them singletons. The clonotype was recovered from a female donor with papillary thyroid cancer or a benign thyroid nodule (not recorded which). Some clones in this sample may be carry-over from other donors' samples. The sequenced sample consisted of adjacent normal tissue.

CDR3: CATSDNQGNEKLFF. CDR3 bases: TGTGCCACCAGTGATAACCAGGGAAATGAAAAACTGTTTTTT. V and J are TRBV24-1 and TRBJ1-4, with TRBD1 as a possible D gene (5 bases). Germline assignment: CDR1 KGHDR and CDR2 SFDVKD. Trimming pared 3 bases from V and 5 bases from J, leaving 9 bases between. The CDR3 sequence is 14 residues long.